This T cell receptor beta chain was identified in a study of T cells after posttransplantation cyclophosphamide (dated by TCRdb to the mid-2010s). Regarding the research as a whole: Using TRB sequencing, the study followed how the T cell repertoire rebuilt after myeloablative bone marrow transplantation with posttransplantation cyclophosphamide given as GVHD prophylaxis. Antigen receptor sequencing was done on samples from about 40 PTCy-treated patients and from approximately 17 related bone marrow donors of those patients. Blood from all 30 or so PTCy patients with 1-year posttransplant specimens was subjected to TRB sequencing. In 3 patients, TRB sequencing was also performed on up to roughly 3 more blood samples taken 2 to 5.2 years after transplant, and in 4 patients, pretransplant blood was also TRB-sequenced. Because TRA and TRB clonality correlated tightly in some ten samples, later TCR analyses were limited to TRB. Public TRB sequences were queried against a database of over 3,500 sequences associated with responses to pathogens, tumor antigens, self-antigens and alloantigens. Paper-wide results and their limitations: Donor-recipient similarity was low at 1-2 months but rose over the first year, and later blood repertoires were often dominated by donor CD8+ memory clones. The TRB repertoires of T cells infiltrating skin or GI tract showed only limited overlap with the TRB repertoires of T cells in blood. Across the approximately 48 patients, TRB clonality was highly associated with recipient CMV seropositivity and CMV reactivation, and diversity with PTCy was similar to that in the CNI/methotrexate controls.

Of note for this clone: The antigen it recognizes is unknown. The record has no base qualities; no much larger clone is one base away.

V sheds 4 bases and J sheds 2 bases, leaving 6 bases between their ends. CDR3 length: 13 amino acids, cysteine to phenylalanine. Left in the record is the CDR3 DNA by itself, 39 bases read in frame from the first base. CDR1 MNHEY and CDR2 SVGAGI are derived from the germline V gene. Genomic DNA was used for TRB sequencing, which was performed with the immunoSEQ assay at survey resolution or with the hsTCRB kit. The authors' pipeline ran thus. The immunoSEQ software was used for initial read processing, and the LymphoSeq R package was used for repertoire analyses. Clonality was calculated as 1 minus normalized Shannon entropy, and the Gini coefficient was also calculated for each TRB dataset. To infer phenotypes in unsorted samples, TRB sequences from sorted subsets of the recipient or donor were mapped onto the unsorted samples of the same recipient. The table was pulled from immuneACCESS by TCRdb, which kept in-frame rearrangements only. Such tables lose some clones; where checked, under half of the loss comes from unresolved V genes, and the rest has no known cause. V and J calls plus clone size are reproduced from that table; the DNA served to infer D and trimming. Recorded for this sample are 9,800 or so clones; approximately 88% of them occurred a single time. Of the sample, 4.2% is held by the ten largest clones.

A control cohort of 10 to 11 patients who had been given myeloablative marrow transplants with methotrexate plus a calcineurin inhibitor was sampled 1 year after transplant. Peripheral blood and bone marrow mononuclear cells were isolated by Ficoll-Hypaque density centrifugation and were cryopreserved. This chain joins TRBV6-5 to TRBJ1-5; no D gene is confidently identified. The sample here was PBMCs, taken 430 to 450 days after allogeneic stem cell transplant with calcineurin inhibitor and methotrexate. The receptor comes from a male patient in his forties or fifties who received an allogeneic stem cell transplant from an unrelated donor, was CMV-positive, and had chronic GVHD only. Some T cells may originate with the graft donor following a transplant. At the DNA level, the sequence is TGTGCCAGCAGTTTGCAGGGCAATCAGCCCCAGCATTTT. This is translated as CASSLQGNQPQHF.